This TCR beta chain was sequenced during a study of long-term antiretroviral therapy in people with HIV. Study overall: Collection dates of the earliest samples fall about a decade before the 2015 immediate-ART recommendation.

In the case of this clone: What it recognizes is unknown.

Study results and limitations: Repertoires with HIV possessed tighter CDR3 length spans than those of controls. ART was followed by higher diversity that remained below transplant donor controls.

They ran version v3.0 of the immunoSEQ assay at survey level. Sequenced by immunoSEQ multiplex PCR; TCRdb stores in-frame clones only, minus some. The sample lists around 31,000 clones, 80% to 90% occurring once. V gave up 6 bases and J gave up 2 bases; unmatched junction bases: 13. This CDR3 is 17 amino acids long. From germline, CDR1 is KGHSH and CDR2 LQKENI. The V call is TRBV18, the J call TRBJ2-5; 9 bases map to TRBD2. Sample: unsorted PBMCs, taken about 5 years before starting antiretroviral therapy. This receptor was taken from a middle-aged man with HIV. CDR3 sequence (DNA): TGTGCCAGCTCGCTCTTGTCGGGTAGCGGGGGACAAGAGACCCAGTACTTC. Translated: CASSLLSGSGGQETQYF.